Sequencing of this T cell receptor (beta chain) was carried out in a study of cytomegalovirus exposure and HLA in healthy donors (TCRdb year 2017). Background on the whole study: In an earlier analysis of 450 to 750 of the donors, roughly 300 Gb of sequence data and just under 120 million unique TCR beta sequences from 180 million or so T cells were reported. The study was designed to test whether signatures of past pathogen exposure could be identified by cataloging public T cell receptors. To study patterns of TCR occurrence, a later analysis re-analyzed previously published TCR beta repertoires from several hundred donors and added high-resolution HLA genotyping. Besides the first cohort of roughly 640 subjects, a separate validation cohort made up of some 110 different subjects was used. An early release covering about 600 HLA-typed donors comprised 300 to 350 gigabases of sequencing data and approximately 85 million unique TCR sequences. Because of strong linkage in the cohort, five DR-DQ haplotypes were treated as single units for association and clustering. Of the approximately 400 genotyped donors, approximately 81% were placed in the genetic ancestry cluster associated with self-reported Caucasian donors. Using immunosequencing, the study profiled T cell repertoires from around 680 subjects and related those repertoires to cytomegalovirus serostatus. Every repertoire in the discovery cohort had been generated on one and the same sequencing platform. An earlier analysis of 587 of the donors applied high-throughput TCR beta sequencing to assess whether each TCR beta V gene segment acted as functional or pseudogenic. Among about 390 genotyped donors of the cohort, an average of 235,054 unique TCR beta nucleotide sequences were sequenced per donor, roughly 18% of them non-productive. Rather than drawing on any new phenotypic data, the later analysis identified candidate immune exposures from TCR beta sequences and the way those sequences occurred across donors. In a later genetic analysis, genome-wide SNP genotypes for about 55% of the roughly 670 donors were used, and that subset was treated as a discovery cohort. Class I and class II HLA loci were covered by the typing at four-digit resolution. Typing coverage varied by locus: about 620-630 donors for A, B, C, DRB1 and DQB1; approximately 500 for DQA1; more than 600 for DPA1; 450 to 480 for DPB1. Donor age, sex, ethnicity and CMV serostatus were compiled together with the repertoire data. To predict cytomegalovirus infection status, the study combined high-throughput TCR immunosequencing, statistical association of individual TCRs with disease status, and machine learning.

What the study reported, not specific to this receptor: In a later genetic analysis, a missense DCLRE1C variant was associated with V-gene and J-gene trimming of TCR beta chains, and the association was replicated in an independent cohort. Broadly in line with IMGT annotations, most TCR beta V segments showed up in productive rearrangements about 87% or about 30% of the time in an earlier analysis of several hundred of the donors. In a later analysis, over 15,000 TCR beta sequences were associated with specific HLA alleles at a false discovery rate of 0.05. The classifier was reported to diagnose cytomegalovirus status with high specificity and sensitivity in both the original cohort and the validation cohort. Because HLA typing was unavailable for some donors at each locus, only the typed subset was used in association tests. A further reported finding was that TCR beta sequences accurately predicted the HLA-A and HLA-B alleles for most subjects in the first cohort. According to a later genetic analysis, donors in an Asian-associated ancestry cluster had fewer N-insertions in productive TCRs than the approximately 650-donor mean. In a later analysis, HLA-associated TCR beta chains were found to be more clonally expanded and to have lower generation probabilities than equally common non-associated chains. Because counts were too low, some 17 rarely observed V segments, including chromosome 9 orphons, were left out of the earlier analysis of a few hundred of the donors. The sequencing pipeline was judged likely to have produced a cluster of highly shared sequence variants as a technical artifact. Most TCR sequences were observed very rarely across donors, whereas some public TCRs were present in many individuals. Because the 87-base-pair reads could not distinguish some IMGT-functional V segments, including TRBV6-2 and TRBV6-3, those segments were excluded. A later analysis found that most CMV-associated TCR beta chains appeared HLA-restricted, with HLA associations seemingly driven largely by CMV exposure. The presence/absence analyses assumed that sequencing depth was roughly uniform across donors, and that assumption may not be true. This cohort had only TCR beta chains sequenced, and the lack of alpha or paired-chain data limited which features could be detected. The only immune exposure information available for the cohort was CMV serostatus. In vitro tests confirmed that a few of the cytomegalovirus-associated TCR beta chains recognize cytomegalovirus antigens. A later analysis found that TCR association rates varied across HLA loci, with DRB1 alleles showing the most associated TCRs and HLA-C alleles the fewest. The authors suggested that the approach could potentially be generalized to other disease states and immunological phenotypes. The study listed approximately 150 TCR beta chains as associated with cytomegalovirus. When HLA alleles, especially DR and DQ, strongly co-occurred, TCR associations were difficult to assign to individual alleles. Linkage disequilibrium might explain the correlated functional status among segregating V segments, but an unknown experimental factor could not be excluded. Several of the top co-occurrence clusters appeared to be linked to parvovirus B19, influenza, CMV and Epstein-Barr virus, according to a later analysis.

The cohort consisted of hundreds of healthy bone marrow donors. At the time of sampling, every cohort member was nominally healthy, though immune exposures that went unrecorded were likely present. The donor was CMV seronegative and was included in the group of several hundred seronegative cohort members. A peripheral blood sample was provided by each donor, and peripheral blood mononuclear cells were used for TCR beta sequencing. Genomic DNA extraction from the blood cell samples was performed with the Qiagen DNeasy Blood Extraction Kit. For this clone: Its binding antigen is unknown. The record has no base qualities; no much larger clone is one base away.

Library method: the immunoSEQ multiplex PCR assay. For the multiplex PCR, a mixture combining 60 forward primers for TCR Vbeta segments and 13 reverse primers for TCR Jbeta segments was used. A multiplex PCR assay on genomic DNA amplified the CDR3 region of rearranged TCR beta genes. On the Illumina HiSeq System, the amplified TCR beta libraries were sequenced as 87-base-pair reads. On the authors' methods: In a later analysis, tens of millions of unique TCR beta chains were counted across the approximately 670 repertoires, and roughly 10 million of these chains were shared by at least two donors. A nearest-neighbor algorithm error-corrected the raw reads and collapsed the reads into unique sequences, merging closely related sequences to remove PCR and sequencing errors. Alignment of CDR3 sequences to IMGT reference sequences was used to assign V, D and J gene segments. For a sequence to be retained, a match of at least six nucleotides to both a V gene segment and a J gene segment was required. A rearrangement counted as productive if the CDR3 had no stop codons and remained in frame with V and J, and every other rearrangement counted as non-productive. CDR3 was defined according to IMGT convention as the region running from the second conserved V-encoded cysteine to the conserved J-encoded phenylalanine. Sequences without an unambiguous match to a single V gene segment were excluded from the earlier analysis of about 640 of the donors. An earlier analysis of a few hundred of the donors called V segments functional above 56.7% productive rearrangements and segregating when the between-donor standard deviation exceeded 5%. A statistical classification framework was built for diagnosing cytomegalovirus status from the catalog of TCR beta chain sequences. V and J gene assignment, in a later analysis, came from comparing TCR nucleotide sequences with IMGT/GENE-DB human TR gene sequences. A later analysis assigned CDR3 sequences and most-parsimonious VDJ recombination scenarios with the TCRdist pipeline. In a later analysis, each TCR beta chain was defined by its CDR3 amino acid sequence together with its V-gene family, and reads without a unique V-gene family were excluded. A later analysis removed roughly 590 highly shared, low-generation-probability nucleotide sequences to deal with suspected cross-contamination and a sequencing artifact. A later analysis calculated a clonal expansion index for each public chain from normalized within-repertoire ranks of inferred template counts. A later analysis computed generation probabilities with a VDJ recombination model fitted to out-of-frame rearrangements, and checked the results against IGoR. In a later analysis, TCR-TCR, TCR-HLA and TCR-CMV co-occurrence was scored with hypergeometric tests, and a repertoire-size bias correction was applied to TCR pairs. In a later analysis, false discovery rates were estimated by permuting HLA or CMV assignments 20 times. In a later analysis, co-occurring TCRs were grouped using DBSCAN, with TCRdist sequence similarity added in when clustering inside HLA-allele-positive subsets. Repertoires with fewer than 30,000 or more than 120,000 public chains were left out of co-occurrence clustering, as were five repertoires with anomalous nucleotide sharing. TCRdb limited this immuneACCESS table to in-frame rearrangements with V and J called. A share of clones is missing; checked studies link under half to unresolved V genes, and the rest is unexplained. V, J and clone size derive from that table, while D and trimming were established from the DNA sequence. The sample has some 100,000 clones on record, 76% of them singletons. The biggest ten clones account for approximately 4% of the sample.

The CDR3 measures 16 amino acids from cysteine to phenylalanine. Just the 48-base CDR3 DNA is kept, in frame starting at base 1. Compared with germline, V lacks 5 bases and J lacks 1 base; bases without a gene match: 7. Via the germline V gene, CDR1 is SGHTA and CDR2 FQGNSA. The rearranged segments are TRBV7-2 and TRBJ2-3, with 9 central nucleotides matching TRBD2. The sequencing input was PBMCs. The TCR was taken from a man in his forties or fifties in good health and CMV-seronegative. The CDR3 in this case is CASSQAAGGGTDTQYF. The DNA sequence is TGTGCCAGCAGCCAGGCGGCGGGGGGGGGCACAGATACGCAGTATTTT.